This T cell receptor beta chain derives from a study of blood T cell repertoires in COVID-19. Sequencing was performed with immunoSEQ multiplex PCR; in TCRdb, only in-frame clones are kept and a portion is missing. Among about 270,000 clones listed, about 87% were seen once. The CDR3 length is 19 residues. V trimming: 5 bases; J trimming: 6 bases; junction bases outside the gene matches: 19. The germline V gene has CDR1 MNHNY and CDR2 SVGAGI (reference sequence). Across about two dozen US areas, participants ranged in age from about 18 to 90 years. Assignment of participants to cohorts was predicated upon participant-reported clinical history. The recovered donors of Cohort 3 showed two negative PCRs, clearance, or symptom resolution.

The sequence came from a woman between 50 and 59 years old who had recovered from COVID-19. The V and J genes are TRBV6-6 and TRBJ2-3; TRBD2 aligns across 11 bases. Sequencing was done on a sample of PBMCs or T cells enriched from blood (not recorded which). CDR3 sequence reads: CASSPHHGIAGGPGDTQYF. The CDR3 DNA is TGTGCCAGCAGTCCCCACCATGGGATAGCGGGAGGGCCGGGTGATACGCAGTATTTT.